This TCR beta chain is drawn from a study of shared clonotypes between healthy human individuals. Study in general: Serving as donors were two women and a few men, whose ages spanned 18 to 49. Study conclusions and caveats: Generation probabilities of non-shared clonotypes were lower (relative to those shared by all four donors). It was observed that around 5% of naive CD4 clonotypes were shared across a handful of donors.

About this clone: Its antigen is still unknown.

Germline V gene data show CDR1 as MNHEY and CDR2 as SVGAGI. The CDR3 loop spans 15 amino acids. V gave up 2 bases and J gave up 0 bases, with 8 bases separating them. Generated by immunoSEQ multiplex PCR, the TCRdb table keeps only in-frame clones and is missing some. This sample has 2,500,000 or so clones, with 90% to 95% found just once. Sequenced material: naive CD4+ T cells from PBMCs. Subset in this sample: CD45RA+ positively selected. This receptor was obtained from a man younger than 30 in good health. Some clones in this sample may be carry-over from other donors' samples. This chain connects TRBV6-5 to TRBJ2-1; no reliable D call. The CDR3 DNA reads TGTGCCAGCAGTTACGGTCGGCCCTCCTACAATGAGCAGTTCTTC. Translated, it gives CASSYGRPSYNEQFF.